The 18 T cell receptor beta chains below come from one sample, sequenced in a study of T-cell reconstitution after alpha-beta-depleted transplantation in children. Preparation of the TCRbeta library used unique molecular identifiers. A single record per CDR3 protein comes from TCRdb applying MiXCR to the PCR reads. Altogether some 200,000 distinct CDR3 sequences are present, roughly a tenth being singletons, with the ten largest covering approximately 5.9%. Sequencing was performed on PBMCs from the stem cell graft donor, taken from the stem cell graft. The receptors here all came from a human donor who donated a stem cell graft to a child with acute lymphoblastic leukemia.

This clonotype appeared many times. V is TRBV3-1 and J is TRBJ1-2; no clear D gene. V was shortened by 0 bases and J by 3 bases, with 11 bases between the two germline ends. CDR1 is LGHDT and CDR2 is YNNKEL in the germline V gene (reference sequence). This CDR3 region has 15 residues. The CDR3: CASSQDLAAYYGYTF. The CDR3, as DNA: TGTGCCAGCAGCCAAGATCTCGCGGCTTACTATGGCTACACCTTC.

This chain links TRBV5-1 with TRBJ1-6; TRBD1 agrees at 8 bases. The CDR3 length is 14 residues. Germline V gene lookup returns CDR1 SGHRS and CDR2 YFSETQ. The J segment lost 10 bases and the V segment lost 4 bases, leaving 7 bases of the junction unmatched. The CDR3 spells CASSNGQGGSPLHF. As DNA, the CDR3 is TGCGCCAGCAGCAACGGACAGGGTGGCTCACCCCTCCACTTT.

V and J are TRBV12-3 or TRBV12-4 and TRBJ1-6; the D is unclear. V lost 1 base and J lost 7, with 11 bases in between. CDR3 length: 15 amino acids. The CDR3 DNA follows: TGTGCCAGCAGTTTAGGTGCGGTATCCAATTCACCCCTCCACTTT. This sequence encodes CASSLGAVSNSPLHF.

In its sample, this clonotype was seen a few times. The chain combines TRBV6-1 with TRBJ1-2; a possible D gene is TRBD1 (5 bases). This CDR3 region has 14 residues. The ends were cut back, 6 bases at V and 1 base at J, with 12 bases in the middle. The germline gives CDR1 MNHNS, CDR2 SASEGT. CDR3 loop: CASSATVNNYGYTF. DNA of the CDR3: TGTGCCAGCAGCGCGACAGTGAATAACTATGGCTACACCTTC.

V gene TRBV2 combines with J gene TRBJ1-1; possibly TRBD1 for D (5 bases). Germline V gene data show CDR1 as SNHLY and CDR2 as FYNNEI. This CDR3 region has 14 residues. V dropped 6 bases and J dropped 0 bases, with 11 bases sitting between them. The CDR3 region is CASRTGQVNTEAFF. In DNA, the CDR3 is TGTGCCAGCAGGACGGGGCAGGTGAACACTGAAGCTTTCTTT. The variable domain in full, completed from reference TRBV2 and TRBJ1-1, reads EPEVTQTPSHQVTQMGQEVILRCVPISNHLYFYWYRQILGQKVEFLVSFYNNEISEKSEIFDDQFSVERPDGSNFTLKIRSTKLEDSAMYFCASRTGQVNTEAFFGQGTRLTVV.

This clonotype was recorded many times. This chain links TRBV29-1 with TRBJ2-7; D is perhaps TRBD1 or TRBD2 (5 bases each). V was shortened by 6 bases and J by 3 bases, with 9 bases between the two germline ends. Germline V CDR1 and CDR2: SQVTM, ANQGSEA. This CDR3 comprises 11 residues. The CDR3 bases are TGCAGCGTGTGGGACCTCTACGAGCAGTACTTC. This gives the protein CSVWDLYEQYF.

In this sample, this clonotype turned up many times. The chain employs TRBV6-2 or TRBV6-3 and TRBJ1-1; maybe TRBD1 (5 bases). Germline values: CDR1 MNHEY, CDR2 SVGEGT. This CDR3 has 12 residues. Trimming removed 0 bases from V and 11 bases from J, with 10 bases in between. For the CDR3, the DNA is TGTGCCAGCAGTTACTCTGCAGGGAGGGCTTTCTTT. Encoded protein: CASSYSAGRAFF.

This clonotype came up many times. The CDR3 loop is CASSLLAGAGETQYF. In nucleotides, the CDR3 is TGCGCCAGCAGCCTTTTAGCGGGGGCTGGGGAGACCCAGTACTTC. V and J are TRBV4-3 and TRBJ2-5; 9 bases are a match to TRBD2. Per germline, CDR1 LGHNA and CDR2 YSLEER. The CDR3 spans 15 residues. The J segment lost 5 bases and the V segment lost 4 bases, leaving 8 bases of the junction unmatched.

This clonotype has a count of ten or more. This chain links TRBV6-5 with TRBJ1-2; D gene uncertain. Trimming stripped 0 bases from V and 7 bases from J, with 9 bases between. CDR3 length: 13 amino acids. Germline-derived CDR1 and CDR2 are MNHEY and SVGAGI. In DNA form, the CDR3 reads TGTGCCAGCAGTTACTCTGAGGGTAGTGGCTACACCTTC. Translating it yields CASSYSEGSGYTF.

CDR3 sequence reads: CASSELGTGGEAFF. CDR3 DNA: TGTGCCAGCAGCGAGCTTGGGACAGGGGGTGAAGCTTTCTTT. This chain uses TRBV7-6 with TRBJ1-1; 11 bases match TRBD1. This CDR3 comprises 14 residues. The V segment lost 5 bases and the J segment 7 bases; nucleotides outside the gene matches: 6. Germline V gene lookup returns CDR1 SGHVS and CDR2 FNYEAQ.

Concerning this clonotype itself: Just one base apart from a much larger clone, this may be a read error. The rearrangement links TRBV25-1 to TRBJ1-6, with 9 nucleotides matching TRBD1. The CDR3 consists of 16 residues. From germline, CDR1 is MGHDK and CDR2 SYGVNS. Here the CDR3 DNA reads TGTGACAGCAGTGGGCCCGGGACAGGGTTTCCCTCACCCCTCCACTTT. This gives the protein CDSSGPGTGFPSPLHF.

This clonotype was seen at least ten times. The V and J genes are TRBV7-8 and TRBJ1-1; D is unresolved. Germline V gene data show CDR1 as SGHVS and CDR2 as FQNEAQ. The V gene lost 5 bases and the J gene lost 1 base, with 8 bases spanning the gap. The CDR3 length is 13 residues. CDR3 sequence: CASSGPRNTEAFF. The DNA for the CDR3 is TGTGCCAGCAGCGGACCCCGGAACACTGAAGCTTTCTTT.

In this sample, this clonotype turned up a few times. The chain links TRBV4-1 to TRBJ2-7, with TRBD1 as a possible D gene (6 bases). The CDR3 extends over 15 amino acids. CDR1 and CDR2 (germline): MGHRA, YSYEKL. V gave up 1 base and J gave up 2 bases, with 12 bases separating them. CDR3 coding DNA: TGCGCCAGCAGCCAAGTCCAGGGGACGACCTACGAGCAGTACTTC. Protein sequence: CASSQVQGTTYEQYF.

This clonotype was found many times. This chain uses TRBV20-1 with TRBJ2-7; 8 bases match TRBD2. Germline V lookup: CDR1 DFQATT, CDR2 SNEGSKA (reference sequence). CDR3 length equals 14 residues. The junction had 12 bases not matched to a gene; V was cut back by 3 bases and J by 8 bases. The CDR3 DNA sequence: TGCAGTGCTAGTTGGGGACTAGTGGGGAGTCAGCAGTACTTC. Its protein product is CSASWGLVGSQQYF.

This clonotype occurred many times. The chain employs TRBV5-1 and TRBJ2-7; D is unresolved. CDR1 SGHRS and CDR2 YFSETQ come from the germline V gene. CDR3 length: 14 residues. Trimming cost V 2 bases and J 2 bases, with 11 bases left between them. The CDR3 DNA is TGCGCCAGCAGCTTCTGGACCCAACCCTACGAGCAGTACTTC. Its translation: CASSFWTQPYEQYF.

The chain links TRBV25-1 to TRBJ2-5; D not certain. V dropped 1 base and J dropped 3 bases, with 9 bases sitting between them. CDR1 is MGHDK and CDR2 is SYGVNS in the germline V gene. This CDR3 contains 14 residues. The CDR3 protein is CASSESRSKETQYF. In nucleotides, the CDR3 is TGTGCCAGCAGTGAATCTAGATCTAAAGAGACCCAGTACTTC.

This clonotype has a count of ten or more. This chain links TRBV28 with TRBJ1-4; D is uncertain. Germline CDR1 MDHEN, CDR2 SYDVKM. The ends were cut back, 2 bases at V and 7 bases at J, with 20 bases in the middle. There are 17 residues in the CDR3. CDR3 loop: CASSLPQGQRAGEKLFF. CDR3 DNA: TGTGCCAGCAGTTTACCCCAAGGTCAGAGGGCGGGTGAAAAACTGTTTTTT.

CDR3 loop: CASSGLQGNTEAFF. CDR3 DNA sequence: TGCGCCAGCAGCGGCCTGCAGGGGAACACTGAAGCTTTCTTT. The chain is built from TRBV5-1 and TRBJ1-1; weak D call: TRBD1 (5 bases). V lost 4 bases, J lost 1 base, and 11 bases lay in between. Germline-derived CDR1 and CDR2 are SGHRS and YFSETQ. CDR3 size: 14 residues. The complete variable domain, with remaining parts taken from reference TRBV5-1 and TRBJ1-1, reads KAGVTQTPRYLIKTRGQQVTLSCSPISGHRSVSWYQQTPGQGLQFLFEYFSETQRNKGNFPGRFSGRQFSNSRSEMNVSTLELGDSALYLCASSGLQGNTEAFFGQGTRLTVV.